This T cell receptor beta chain was sequenced for a study of CD4 T cells in relation to SARS-CoV-2 and coronaviruses. Before the COVID-19 pandemic, during about 2010-2018, CD4+ T cells were taken from unexposed donors. Germline CDR1 reads SGHTA; CDR2 reads FQGNSA. The length of the CDR3 is 16 residues. Losses at the gene ends were 5 bases for V and 2 bases for J; bases not matched to a gene: 9. TCRdb's table, derived via immunoSEQ multiplex PCR, lists solely in-frame clones and lacks some. The sample holds more than 55,000 clones, about nine tenths seen once. J is TRBJ2-3 and V is TRBV7-2; the match to TRBD2 covers 8 bases. The TCR originated in a human donor in good health. Sequences were obtained from memory CD4+ T cells from PBMCs. CDR3 sequence: CASSAAGTRFTDTQYF. For the CDR3, the DNA is TGTGCCAGCAGCGCCGCCGGGACTAGATTCACAGATACGCAGTATTTT.